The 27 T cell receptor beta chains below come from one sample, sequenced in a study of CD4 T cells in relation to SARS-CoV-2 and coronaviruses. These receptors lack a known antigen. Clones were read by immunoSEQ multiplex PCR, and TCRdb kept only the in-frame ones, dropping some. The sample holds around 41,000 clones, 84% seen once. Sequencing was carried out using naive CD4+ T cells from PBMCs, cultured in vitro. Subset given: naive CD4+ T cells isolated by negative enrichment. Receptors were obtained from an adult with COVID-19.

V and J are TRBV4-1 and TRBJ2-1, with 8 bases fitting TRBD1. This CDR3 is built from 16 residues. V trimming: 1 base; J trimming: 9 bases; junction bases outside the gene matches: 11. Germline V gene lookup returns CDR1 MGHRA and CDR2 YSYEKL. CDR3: CASSQAPTGAQGEQFF. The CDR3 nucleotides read TGCGCCAGCAGCCAAGCCCCGACAGGGGCCCAGGGTGAGCAGTTCTTC.

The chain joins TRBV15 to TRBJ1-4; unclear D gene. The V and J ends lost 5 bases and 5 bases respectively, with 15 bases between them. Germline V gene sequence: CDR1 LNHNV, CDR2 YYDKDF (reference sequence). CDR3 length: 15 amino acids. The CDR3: CATSASGPGNEKLFF. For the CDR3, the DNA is TGTGCCACCAGCGCCTCCGGGCCGGGGAATGAAAAACTGTTTTTT.

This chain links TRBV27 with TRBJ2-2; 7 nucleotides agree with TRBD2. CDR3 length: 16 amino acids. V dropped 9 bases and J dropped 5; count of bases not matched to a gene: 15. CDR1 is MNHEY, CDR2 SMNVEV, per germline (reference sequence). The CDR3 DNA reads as TGTGCCAGTTCCCGGGCGGGGGAATTTGGTACCGGGGAGCTGTTTTTT. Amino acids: CASSRAGEFGTGELFF.

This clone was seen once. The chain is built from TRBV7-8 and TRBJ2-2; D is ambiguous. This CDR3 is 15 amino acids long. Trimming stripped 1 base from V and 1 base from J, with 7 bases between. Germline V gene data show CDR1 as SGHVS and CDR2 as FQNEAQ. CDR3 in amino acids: CASSLGRLNTGELFF. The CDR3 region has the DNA TGTGCCAGCAGCTTAGGCAGGCTGAACACCGGGGAGCTGTTTTTT.

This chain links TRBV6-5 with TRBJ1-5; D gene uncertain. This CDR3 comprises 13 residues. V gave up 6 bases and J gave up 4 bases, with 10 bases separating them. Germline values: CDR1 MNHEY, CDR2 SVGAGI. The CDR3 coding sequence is TGTGCCAGCAGACGGGCAGTTAATCAGCCCCAGCATTTT. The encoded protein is CASRRAVNQPQHF.

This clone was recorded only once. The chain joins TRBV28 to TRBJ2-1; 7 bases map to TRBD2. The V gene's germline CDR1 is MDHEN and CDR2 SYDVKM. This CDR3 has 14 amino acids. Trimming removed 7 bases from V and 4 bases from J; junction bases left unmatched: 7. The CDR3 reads CASTLGGLYNEQFF. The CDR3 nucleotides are TGTGCCAGCACCCTCGGGGGACTATACAATGAGCAGTTCTTC. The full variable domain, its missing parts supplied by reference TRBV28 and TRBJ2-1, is DVKVTQSSRYLVKRTGEKVFLECVQDMDHENMFWYRQDPGLGLRLIYFSYDVKMKEKGDIPEGYSVSREKKERFSLILESASTNQTSMYLCASTLGGLYNEQFFGPGTRLTVL.

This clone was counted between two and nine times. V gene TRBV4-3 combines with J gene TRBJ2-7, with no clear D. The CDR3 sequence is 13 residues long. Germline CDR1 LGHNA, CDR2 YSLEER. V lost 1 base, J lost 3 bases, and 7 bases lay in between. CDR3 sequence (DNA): TGCGCCAGCAGCCAAGGGTGGGGCTACGAGCAGTACTTC. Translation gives CASSQGWGYEQYF.

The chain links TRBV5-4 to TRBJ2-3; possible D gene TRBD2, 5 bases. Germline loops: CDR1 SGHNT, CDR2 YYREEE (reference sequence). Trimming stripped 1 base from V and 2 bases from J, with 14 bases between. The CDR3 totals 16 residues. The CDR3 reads CASSLYGGEDTDTQYF. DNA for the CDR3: TGTGCCAGCAGCTTGTACGGAGGAGAGGACACAGATACGCAGTATTTT. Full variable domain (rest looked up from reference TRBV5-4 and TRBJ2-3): ETGVTQSPTHLIKTRGQQVTLRCSSQSGHNTVSWYQQALGQGPQFIFQYYREEENGRGNFPPRFSGLQFPNYSSELNVNALELDDSALYLCASSLYGGEDTDTQYFGPGTRLTVL.

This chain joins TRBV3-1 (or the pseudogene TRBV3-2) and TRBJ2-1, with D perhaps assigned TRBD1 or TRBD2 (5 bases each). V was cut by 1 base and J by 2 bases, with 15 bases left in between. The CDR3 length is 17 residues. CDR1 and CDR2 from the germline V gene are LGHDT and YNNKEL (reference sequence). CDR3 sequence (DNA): TGTGCCAGCAGCCAAGGTCAAGTTCGGGGCCCCTACAATGAGCAGTTCTTC. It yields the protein CASSQGQVRGPYNEQFF.

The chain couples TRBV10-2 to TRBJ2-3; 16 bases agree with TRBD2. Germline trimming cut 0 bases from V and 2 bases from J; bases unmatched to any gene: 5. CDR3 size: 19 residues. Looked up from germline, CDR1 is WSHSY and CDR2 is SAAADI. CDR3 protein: CASSESGGLAGGPTDTQYF. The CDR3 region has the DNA TGCGCCAGCAGTGAGTCGGGGGGACTAGCGGGAGGGCCCACAGATACGCAGTATTTT.

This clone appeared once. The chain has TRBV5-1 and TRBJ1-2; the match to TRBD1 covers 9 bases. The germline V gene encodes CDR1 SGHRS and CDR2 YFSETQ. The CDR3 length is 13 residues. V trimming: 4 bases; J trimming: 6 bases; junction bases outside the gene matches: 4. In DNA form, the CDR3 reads TGCGCCAGCAGCCGGACAGGGGAGGATGGCTACACCTTC. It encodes CASSRTGEDGYTF.

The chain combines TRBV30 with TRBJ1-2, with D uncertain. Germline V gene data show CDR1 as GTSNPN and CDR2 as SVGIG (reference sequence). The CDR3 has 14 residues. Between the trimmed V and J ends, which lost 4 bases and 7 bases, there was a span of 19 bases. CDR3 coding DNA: TGTGCCTGGAATAGTGGTGCGACGGCCGGTGGCTACACCTTC. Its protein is CAWNSGATAGGYTF.

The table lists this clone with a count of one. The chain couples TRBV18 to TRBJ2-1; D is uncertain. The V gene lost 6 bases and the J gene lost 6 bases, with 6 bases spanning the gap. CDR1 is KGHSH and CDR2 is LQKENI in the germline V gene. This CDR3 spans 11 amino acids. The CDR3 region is CASSSRNEQFF. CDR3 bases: TGTGCCAGCTCTTCCCGCAATGAGCAGTTCTTC.

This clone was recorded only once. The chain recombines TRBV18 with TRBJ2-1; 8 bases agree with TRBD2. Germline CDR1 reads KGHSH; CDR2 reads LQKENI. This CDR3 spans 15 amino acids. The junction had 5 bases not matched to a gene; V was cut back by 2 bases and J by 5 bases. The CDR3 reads CASSPFSGDNNEQFF. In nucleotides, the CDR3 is TGTGCCAGCTCACCATTTAGCGGGGATAACAATGAGCAGTTCTTC.

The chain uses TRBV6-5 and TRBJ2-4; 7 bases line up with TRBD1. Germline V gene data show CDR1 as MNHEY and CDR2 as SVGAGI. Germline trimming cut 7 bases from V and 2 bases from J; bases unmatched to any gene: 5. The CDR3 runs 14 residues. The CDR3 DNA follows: TGTGCCAGCAAGAGGACAGGAACCAAAAACATTCAGTACTTC. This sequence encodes CASKRTGTKNIQYF.

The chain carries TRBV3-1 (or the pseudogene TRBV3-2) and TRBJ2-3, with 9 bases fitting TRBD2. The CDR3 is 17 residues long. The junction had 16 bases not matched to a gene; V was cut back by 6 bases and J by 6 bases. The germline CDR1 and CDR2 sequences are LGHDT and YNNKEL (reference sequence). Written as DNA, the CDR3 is TGTGCCAGCAGTCGGGTTAGGAGTGCGGGAGGGCCTGATACGCAGTATTTT. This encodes CASSRVRSAGGPDTQYF.

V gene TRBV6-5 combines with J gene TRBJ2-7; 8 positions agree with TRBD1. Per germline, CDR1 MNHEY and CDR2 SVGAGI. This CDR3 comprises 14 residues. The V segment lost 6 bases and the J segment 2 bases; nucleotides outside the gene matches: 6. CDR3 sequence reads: CASRGTGGTYEQYF. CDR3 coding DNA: TGTGCCAGCAGGGGGACAGGAGGAACCTACGAGCAGTACTTC.

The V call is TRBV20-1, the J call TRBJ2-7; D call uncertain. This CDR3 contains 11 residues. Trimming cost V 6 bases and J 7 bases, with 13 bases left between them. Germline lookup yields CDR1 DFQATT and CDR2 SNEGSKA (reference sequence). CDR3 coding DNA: TGCAGTGCCGAAGGTACTTTTGAGCAGTACTTC. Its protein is CSAEGTFEQYF.

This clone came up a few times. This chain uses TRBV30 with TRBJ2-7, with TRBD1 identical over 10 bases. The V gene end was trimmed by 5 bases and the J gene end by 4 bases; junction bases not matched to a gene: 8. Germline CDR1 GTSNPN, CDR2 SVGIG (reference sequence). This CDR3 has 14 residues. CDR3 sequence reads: CAWGTGTGVYEQYF. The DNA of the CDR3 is TGTGCCTGGGGAACCGGGACAGGGGTGTACGAGCAGTACTTC.

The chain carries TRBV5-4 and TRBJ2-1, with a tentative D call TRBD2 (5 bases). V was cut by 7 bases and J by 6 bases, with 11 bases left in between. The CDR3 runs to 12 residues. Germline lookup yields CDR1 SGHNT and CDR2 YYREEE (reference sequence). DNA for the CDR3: TGTGCCAGCGGGAGAGGAGGCAATGAGCAGTTCTTC. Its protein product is CASGRGGNEQFF.

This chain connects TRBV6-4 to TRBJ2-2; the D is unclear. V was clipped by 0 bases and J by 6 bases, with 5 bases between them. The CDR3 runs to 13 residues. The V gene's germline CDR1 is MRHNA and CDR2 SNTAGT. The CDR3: CASSDSSAGELFF. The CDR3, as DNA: TGTGCCAGCAGTGACTCCAGCGCCGGGGAGCTGTTTTTT.

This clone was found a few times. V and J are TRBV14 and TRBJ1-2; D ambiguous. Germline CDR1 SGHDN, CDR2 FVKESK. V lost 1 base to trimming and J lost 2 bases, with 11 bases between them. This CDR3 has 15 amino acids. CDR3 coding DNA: TGTGCCAGCAGCCAAGTTGGAGGAAAGAACTATGGCTACACCTTC. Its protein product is CASSQVGGKNYGYTF.

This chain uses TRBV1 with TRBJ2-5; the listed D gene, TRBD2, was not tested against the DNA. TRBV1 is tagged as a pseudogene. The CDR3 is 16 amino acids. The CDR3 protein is CTSSQELAGSGETQYF. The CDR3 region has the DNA TGCACCAGCAGCCAAGAACTAGCGGGAAGCGGAGAGACCCAGTACTTC.

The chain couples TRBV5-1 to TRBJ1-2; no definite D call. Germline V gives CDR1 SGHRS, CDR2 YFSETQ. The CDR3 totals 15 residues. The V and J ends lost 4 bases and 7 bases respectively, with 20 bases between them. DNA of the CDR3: TGCGCCAGCAGCCCGACCCTAGGAGACGGTTTTGGCTACACCTTC. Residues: CASSPTLGDGFGYTF.

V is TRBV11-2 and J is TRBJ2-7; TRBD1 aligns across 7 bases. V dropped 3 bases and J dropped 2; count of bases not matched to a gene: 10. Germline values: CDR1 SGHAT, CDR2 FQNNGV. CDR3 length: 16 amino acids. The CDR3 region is CASSLTTGTAAYEQYF. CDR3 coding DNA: TGTGCCAGCAGCTTGACCACCGGGACAGCAGCCTACGAGCAGTACTTC.

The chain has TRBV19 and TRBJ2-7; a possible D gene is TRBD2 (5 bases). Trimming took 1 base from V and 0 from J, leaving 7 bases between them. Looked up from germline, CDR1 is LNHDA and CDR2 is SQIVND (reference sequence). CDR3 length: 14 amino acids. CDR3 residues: CASSIAGSSYEQYF. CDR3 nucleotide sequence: TGTGCCAGTAGTATAGCGGGAAGCTCCTACGAGCAGTACTTC.

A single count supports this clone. CDR3 bases: TGTGCCAGCAGTAGATCAGGGGGCGTCAGATATGGCTACACCTTC. As protein: CASSRSGGVRYGYTF. The chain recombines TRBV28 with TRBJ1-2, with 8 bases matching TRBD1. V shed 5 bases, J shed 5 bases, and the junction held 10 bases outside the gene matches. The CDR3 totals 15 residues. The V gene's germline CDR1 is MDHEN and CDR2 SYDVKM.